This TCR beta chain was obtained from a study of T cell changes during pregnancy in multiple sclerosis. CDR3 length equals 15 residues. V trimming: 3 bases; J trimming: 8 bases; junction bases outside the gene matches: 11. CDR1 is MGHDK and CDR2 is SYGVNS in the germline V gene. The protocol was immunoSEQ multiplex PCR, while the TCRdb copy is restricted to in-frame clones and leaves out a portion. The data show some 60,000 clones, approximately 87% seen once. The rearrangement links TRBV25-1 to TRBJ1-2; 8 bases line up with TRBD1. The sequencing input was peripheral blood from another person, used as feeder cells. The origin of this receptor is a human donor whose cells served as feeder cells for cultures in a pregnancy study. The CDR3 DNA is TGTGCCAGCAGTGACCCGGACAGGGAGTCCCGCGGCTACACCTTC. This sequence encodes CASSDPDRESRGYTF.